The rows below give T cell receptor beta chains drawn from one sample of a study of CD8+CD57+ T cells in acquired aplastic anemia. Each CDR3 protein gets one entry after TCRdb re-called the reads with MiXCR. The table includes 68,000 or so distinct CDR3 sequences, around 50% detected once. Source material: sorted CD4+, CD8+, or CD8+CD57+ T cells (not recorded which) from PBMCs. Receptors were obtained from a human donor in good health, serving as a control. Each CDR3 is given with its conserved first and last residue. Each record gives: V gene, clone size, D gene, J gene, CDR3 protein, CDR3 DNA. The D gene is left open where the match is weak. Clone sizes are given selectively: once, few, many, or a class where the clone is expanded.

v_call: TRBV7-9
clone_size: NA
d_call: TRBD1
j_call: TRBJ1-6
cdr3_aa: CASRRTGDNSPLHF
cdr3_nt: TGTGCCAGCAGAAGGACAGGGGATAATTCACCCCTCCACTTT

v_call: TRBV4-1
clone_size: many
d_call: NA
j_call: TRBJ1-5
cdr3_aa: CASSQAQGGADQPQHF
cdr3_nt: TGCGCCAGCAGCCAAGCCCAAGGGGGGGCCGATCAGCCCCAGCATTTT

v_call: TRBV20-1
clone_size: NA
d_call: NA
j_call: TRBJ2-2
cdr3_aa: CSAPAPLGTGELFF
cdr3_nt: TGCAGTGCCCCGGCCCCGCTCGGCACCGGGGAGCTGTTTTTT

v_call: TRBV29-1
clone_size: NA
d_call: NA
j_call: TRBJ2-3
cdr3_aa: CSVEDGAGDTQYF
cdr3_nt: TGCAGCGTTGAAGATGGGGCGGGAGATACGCAGTATTTT

v_call: TRBV27
clone_size: many
d_call: TRBD2
j_call: TRBJ2-7
cdr3_aa: CASTPTTSVAYEQYF
cdr3_nt: TGTGCCAGCACCCCTACGACTAGCGTGGCCTACGAGCAGTACTTC

v_call: TRBV15
clone_size: NA
d_call: TRBD2
j_call: TRBJ2-1
cdr3_aa: CATSREMAGVYNEQFF
cdr3_nt: TGTGCCACCAGCAGAGAGATGGCGGGGGTTTACAATGAGCAGTTCTTC

v_call: TRBV7-9
clone_size: many
d_call: NA
j_call: TRBJ2-3
cdr3_aa: CASSPRLPTDTQYF
cdr3_nt: TGTGCCAGCAGCCCCAGACTACCCACAGATACGCAGTATTTT

v_call: TRBV7-9
clone_size: NA
d_call: NA
j_call: TRBJ1-2
cdr3_aa: CASSPTGGRASGYTF
cdr3_nt: TGTGCCAGCAGCCCCACGGGGGGCAGGGCCTCTGGCTACACCTTC

v_call: TRBV29-1
clone_size: medium-sized
d_call: NA
j_call: TRBJ2-7
cdr3_aa: CSADITGNSYEQYF
cdr3_nt: TGCAGCGCCGATATTACAGGGAATTCCTACGAGCAGTACTTC

v_call: TRBV2
clone_size: NA
d_call: TRBD2
j_call: TRBJ2-5
cdr3_aa: CASGSGGETQYF
cdr3_nt: TGTGCCAGCGGGAGCGGGGGTGAGACCCAGTACTTC

v_call: TRBV7-9
clone_size: many
d_call: NA
j_call: TRBJ2-7
cdr3_aa: CASSLGEGASYEQYF
cdr3_nt: TGTGCCAGCAGCTTAGGTGAAGGGGCCTCCTACGAGCAGTACTTC

v_call: TRBV20-1
clone_size: few
d_call: NA
j_call: TRBJ2-3
cdr3_aa: CSVGTSTDTQYF
cdr3_nt: TGCAGTGTAGGGACTAGCACAGATACGCAGTATTTT

v_call: TRBV5-5
clone_size: many
d_call: NA
j_call: TRBJ2-7
cdr3_aa: CASSLGPVGGNYEQYF
cdr3_nt: TGTGCCAGCAGCTTGGGGCCAGTAGGGGGTAACTACGAGCAGTACTTC

v_call: TRBV6-1
clone_size: NA
d_call: NA
j_call: TRBJ2-7
cdr3_aa: CASSSIGSTYEQYF
cdr3_nt: TGTGCCAGCAGCTCTATTGGGAGCACATACGAGCAGTACTTC

v_call: TRBV4-2
clone_size: few
d_call: NA
j_call: TRBJ2-2
cdr3_aa: CASSLKGVAGSEKSTGELFF
cdr3_nt: TGTGCCAGCAGCCTCAAGGGTGTCGCGGGCTCCGAAAAAAGCACCGGGGAGCTGTTTTTT

v_call: TRBV7-9
clone_size: few
d_call: TRBD2
j_call: TRBJ2-7
cdr3_aa: CASSSTGGGGLHEQYF
cdr3_nt: TGTGCCAGCAGCTCAACCGGGGGGGGGGGGCTCCACGAGCAGTACTTC

v_call: TRBV5-6
clone_size: many
d_call: TRBD1
j_call: TRBJ2-1
cdr3_aa: CASSFGTGTNEQFF
cdr3_nt: TGTGCCAGCAGCTTCGGGACAGGGACCAATGAGCAGTTCTTC

v_call: TRBV2
clone_size: NA
d_call: NA
j_call: TRBJ2-7
cdr3_aa: CASSGTVEQYF
cdr3_nt: TGTGCCAGCTCAGGTACCGTCGAGCAGTACTTC

v_call: TRBV24-1
clone_size: NA
d_call: TRBD1
j_call: TRBJ2-5
cdr3_aa: CATSDGHRGNQETQYF
cdr3_nt: TGTGCCACCAGTGATGGGCACAGGGGAAACCAAGAGACCCAGTACTTC

v_call: TRBV24-1
clone_size: NA
d_call: TRBD2
j_call: TRBJ2-5
cdr3_aa: CATSDPSGSGETQYF
cdr3_nt: TGCGCCACCAGTGATCCTAGCGGGAGCGGAGAGACCCAGTACTTC

v_call: TRBV7-9
clone_size: many
d_call: NA
j_call: TRBJ1-1
cdr3_aa: CASSLAGQLFAEAFF
cdr3_nt: TGTGCCAGCAGCTTAGCAGGACAGCTGTTCGCTGAAGCTTTCTTT

v_call: TRBV29-1
clone_size: NA
d_call: NA
j_call: TRBJ1-2
cdr3_aa: CSVVLGNYGYTF
cdr3_nt: TGCAGCGTTGTTCTGGGGAACTATGGCTACACCTTC

v_call: TRBV25-1
clone_size: NA
d_call: TRBD1
j_call: TRBJ1-6
cdr3_aa: CASGHEDRGNSPLHF
cdr3_nt: TGTGCCAGCGGGCATGAAGACAGGGGTAATTCACCCCTCCACTTT

v_call: TRBV7-6
clone_size: few
d_call: TRBD1
j_call: TRBJ2-7
cdr3_aa: CASSLGTGVQTYYEQYF
cdr3_nt: TGTGCCAGCAGCTTGGGGACAGGAGTCCAAACGTACTACGAGCAGTACTTC

v_call: TRBV5-1
clone_size: NA
d_call: NA
j_call: TRBJ1-3
cdr3_aa: CASSLLGIGNTIYF
cdr3_nt: TGCGCCAGCAGCTTGCTGGGTATTGGAAACACCATATATTTT

v_call: TRBV29-1
clone_size: few
d_call: TRBD2
j_call: TRBJ2-1
cdr3_aa: CSVEGLAGAPVHNEQFF
cdr3_nt: TGCAGCGTTGAAGGACTAGCGGGGGCTCCGGTCCACAATGAGCAGTTCTTC

v_call: TRBV19
clone_size: NA
d_call: NA
j_call: TRBJ1-3
cdr3_aa: CASSITGSTIYF
cdr3_nt: TGTGCCAGTAGTATAACCGGAAGCACCATATATTTT

v_call: TRBV11-2
clone_size: many
d_call: TRBD1
j_call: TRBJ1-2
cdr3_aa: CASSSTRDREGSNYGYTF
cdr3_nt: TGTGCCAGCAGCTCCACAAGAGACAGGGAAGGGTCTAACTATGGCTACACCTTC

v_call: TRBV10-3
clone_size: once
d_call: TRBD1
j_call: TRBJ2-7
cdr3_aa: CAISFPGQGAYEQYF
cdr3_nt: TGTGCCATCAGTTTTCCCGGACAGGGAGCCTACGAGCAGTACTTC

v_call: TRBV10-3
clone_size: NA
d_call: NA
j_call: TRBJ2-3
cdr3_aa: CAISGRASGGNTDTQYF
cdr3_nt: TGTGCCATCAGTGGCCGCGCGTCGGGCGGGAACACAGATACGCAGTATTTT

v_call: TRBV4-1
clone_size: NA
d_call: NA
j_call: TRBJ1-2
cdr3_aa: CASSQDKSGYGYTF
cdr3_nt: TGCGCCAGCAGCCAAGATAAGTCCGGCTATGGCTACACCTTC

v_call: TRBV2
clone_size: NA
d_call: NA
j_call: TRBJ1-1
cdr3_aa: CASRIPNTEAFF
cdr3_nt: TGTGCCAGCAGGATACCGAACACTGAAGCTTTCTTT

v_call: TRBV7-9
clone_size: NA
d_call: TRBD1
j_call: TRBJ2-7
cdr3_aa: CASSPGQGRAYEQYF
cdr3_nt: TGTGCCAGCAGCCCGGGACAGGGTCGGGCCTACGAGCAGTACTTC

v_call: TRBV5-1
clone_size: NA
d_call: TRBD2
j_call: TRBJ2-1
cdr3_aa: CASRHVGGGHNEQFF
cdr3_nt: TGCGCCAGCAGACACGTGGGCGGGGGGCACAATGAGCAGTTCTTC

v_call: TRBV6-6
clone_size: many
d_call: NA
j_call: TRBJ1-1
cdr3_aa: CASRTRQVDTEAFF
cdr3_nt: TGTGCCAGCAGAACAAGACAGGTCGACACTGAAGCTTTCTTT

v_call: TRBV15
clone_size: NA
d_call: NA
j_call: TRBJ2-7
cdr3_aa: CATSRDKTSTRGEQYF
cdr3_nt: TGTGCCACCAGCAGAGATAAAACATCCACCCGTGGAGAGCAGTACTTC

v_call: TRBV27
clone_size: few
d_call: NA
j_call: TRBJ2-2
cdr3_aa: CASSRLGGTGTGELFF
cdr3_nt: TGTGCCAGCAGTAGACTCGGCGGGACGGGAACCGGGGAGCTGTTTTTT

v_call: TRBV20-1
clone_size: NA
d_call: NA
j_call: TRBJ1-6
cdr3_aa: CSGTDSHNSPLHF
cdr3_nt: TGCAGTGGGACGGACAGCCACAATTCACCCCTCCACTTT

v_call: TRBV7-8
clone_size: NA
d_call: NA
j_call: TRBJ2-1
cdr3_aa: CASSSRAQGGDEQFF
cdr3_nt: TGTGCCAGCAGCTCCCGGGCCCAGGGGGGCGATGAGCAGTTCTTC

v_call: TRBV7-9
clone_size: NA
d_call: NA
j_call: TRBJ2-7
cdr3_aa: CASRPGGSYEQYF
cdr3_nt: TGTGCCAGCAGGCCAGGAGGTTCCTACGAGCAGTACTTC

v_call: TRBV4-1
clone_size: many
d_call: NA
j_call: TRBJ1-4
cdr3_aa: CASSPVGGKLFF
cdr3_nt: TGCGCCAGCAGCCCCGTGGGGGGAAAACTGTTTTTT

v_call: TRBV25-1
clone_size: NA
d_call: NA
j_call: TRBJ1-2
cdr3_aa: CASSDQGANYGYTF
cdr3_nt: TGTGCCAGCAGTGATCAGGGAGCTAACTATGGCTACACCTTC

v_call: TRBV20-1
clone_size: NA
d_call: NA
j_call: TRBJ2-5
cdr3_aa: CSASPTETQYF
cdr3_nt: TGCAGTGCCAGCCCTACGGAGACCCAGTACTTC

v_call: TRBV29-1
clone_size: NA
d_call: NA
j_call: TRBJ2-3
cdr3_aa: CSITDTDTQYF
cdr3_nt: TGCAGCATCACAGATACAGATACGCAGTATTTT

v_call: TRBV7-7
clone_size: NA
d_call: NA
j_call: TRBJ1-6
cdr3_aa: CASSLAGKTPNSPLHF
cdr3_nt: TGTGCTAGCAGCTTGGCCGGGAAGACACCTAATTCACCCCTCCACTTT

v_call: TRBV15
clone_size: NA
d_call: NA
j_call: TRBJ2-7
cdr3_aa: CATSRDDSGQGLYEQYF
cdr3_nt: TGTGCCACCAGCAGAGACGACTCGGGACAAGGACTCTACGAGCAGTACTTC

v_call: TRBV2
clone_size: NA
d_call: TRBD1
j_call: TRBJ1-6
cdr3_aa: CASRTPGQYNSPLHF
cdr3_nt: TGTGCCAGCAGGACGCCGGGACAGTATAATTCACCCCTCCACTTT